The T cell receptor (beta chain) described here comes from a study of blood T cell repertoires in COVID-19. The V gene's germline CDR1 is SGHNT and CDR2 YYREEE (reference sequence). The CDR3 is 14 amino acids. After removal of 3 bases from V and 1 base from J, the junction contained 2 bases not matched to a gene. The table came from immunoSEQ multiplex PCR; TCRdb's copy has only in-frame clones and leaves some out. The sample records 150,000 or so clones, more than 75% being singletons. The sample consisted of peripheral blood. V gene TRBV5-4 combines with J gene TRBJ2-5; TRBD2 matches 8 bases. The sequence came from a woman between 65 and 79 years old with COVID-19, enrolled during active disease. CDR3 protein: CASSSGTSQETQYF. The CDR3, as DNA: TGTGCCAGCAGCTCCGGGACTAGCCAAGAGACCCAGTACTTC.